A single sample gave rise to the 20 T cell receptor beta chains below, sequenced in a study of blood T cells in healthy people across ages. With a J-beta primer mix and a sample-barcoded 5' primer, a second PCR ran roughly 6 to 12 cycles. Using its own MiXCR run on the 5' RACE reads, TCRdb lists one record per CDR3 protein. The sample carries about 970,000 distinct CDR3 sequences, roughly 51% recorded once. Sequencing was performed on blood. Receptor source: a woman aged 55-69 years in good health.

V and J are TRBV6-5 and TRBJ2-3, with 13 bases fitting TRBD2. The CDR3 is 15 amino acids. Looked up from germline, CDR1 is MNHEY and CDR2 is SVGAGI. V shed 7 bases, J shed 3 bases, and the junction held 4 bases outside the gene matches. CDR3 in amino acids: CASKLAGGRTDTQYF. CDR3 nucleotide sequence: TGTGCCAGCAAACTAGCGGGAGGGAGGACAGATACGCAGTATTTT.

The genes are TRBV29-1 and TRBJ2-7; a possible D gene is TRBD2 (6 bases). The J call is uncertain, as TRBJ2-5 better fits the DNA end. The germline V gene has CDR1 SQVTM and CDR2 ANQGSEA. The CDR3 runs to 11 residues. In DNA, the CDR3 is TGCAGCGTTGTTAGCGGACGGACCCAGTACTTC. It yields the protein CSVVSGRTQYF.

This clonotype has a handful of counts. The chain employs TRBV20-1 and TRBJ2-7; TRBD1 agrees at 10 bases. This CDR3 spans 15 amino acids. CDR1 DFQATT and CDR2 SNEGSKA come from the germline V gene (reference sequence). Trimming took 8 bases from V and 1 from J; bases not matched to a gene: 11. CDR3 loop: CSTIPGTGDSYEQYF. The CDR3 nucleotides are TGCAGTACTATACCCGGGACAGGGGATTCCTACGAGCAGTACTTC.

The rearrangement joins TRBV5-1 to TRBJ1-1; a possible D gene is TRBD1 (5 bases). V was pared by 0 bases and J by 5 bases, with 11 bases between. The CDR3 is 14 residues long. Per the germline V gene, CDR1 is SGHRS and CDR2 is YFSETQ. CDR3 nucleotide sequence: TGCGCCAGCAGCTTGGGGGGGGGAGAAACTGAAGCTTTCTTT. Protein product: CASSLGGGETEAFF.

This clonotype was seen more than once but under ten times. The V and J genes are TRBV7-7 and TRBJ2-7; no clear D gene. The V and J ends lost 8 bases and 7 bases respectively, with 24 bases between them. This CDR3 contains 15 residues. Germline CDR1 SSHAT, CDR2 FNYEAQ (reference sequence). The CDR3 sequence is CASHENGQNLREQYF. The CDR3 DNA follows: TGTGCCAGCCATGAGAATGGGCAGAATCTACGAGAGCAGTACTTC. The full variable domain, its missing parts supplied by reference TRBV7-7 and TRBJ2-7, is GAGVSQSPRYKVTKRGQDVTLRCDPISSHATLYWYQQALGQGPEFLTYFNYEAQPDKSGLPSDRFSAERPEGSISTLTIQRTEQRDSAMYRCASHENGQNLREQYFGPGTRLTVT.

This clonotype was counted a few times. The chain joins TRBV12-3 or TRBV12-4 to TRBJ2-3, with 8 bases lining up with TRBD1. V shed 6 bases, J shed 0 bases, and the junction held 2 bases outside the gene matches. CDR3 length: 14 residues. DNA for the CDR3: TGTGCCAGCAGGGACAGGGACAGCACAGATACGCAGTATTTT. Translated: CASRDRDSTDTQYF.

The chain recombines TRBV29-1 with TRBJ1-2; TRBD1 might be the D (5 bases). Deletions cut 6 bases from V and 3 bases from J, with 14 bases between. This CDR3 has 13 amino acids. Germline V gene lookup returns CDR1 SQVTM and CDR2 ANQGSEA. The CDR3 DNA reads TGCAGCGTCGTGGGGGGGTCGGACTATGGCTACACCTTC. It codes for CSVVGGSDYGYTF.

This clonotype was picked up many times. The genes are TRBV30 and TRBJ2-5; D remains unclear. V was clipped by 1 base and J by 2 bases, with 11 bases between them. Germline lookup yields CDR1 GTSNPN and CDR2 SVGIG (reference sequence). The CDR3 consists of 14 residues. As DNA, the CDR3 is TGTGCCTGGAGTGGTGACTGGAAACAAGAGACCCAGTACTTC. Translating it yields CAWSGDWKQETQYF.

The chain links TRBV29-1 to TRBJ2-3, with D maybe TRBD1 (5 bases). There are 16 residues in the CDR3. The germline CDR1 and CDR2 sequences are SQVTM and ANQGSEA. V was clipped by 0 bases and J by 1 base, with 14 bases between them. CDR3 loop: CSVEEGASQGTDTQYF. The DNA of the CDR3 is TGCAGCGTTGAAGAAGGGGCGTCGCAGGGCACAGATACGCAGTATTTT.

This clonotype was picked up a small number of times. V gene TRBV4-1 combines with J gene TRBJ2-7, with D perhaps matching TRBD2 (5 bases). Trimming took off 6 bases at V and 3 bases at J, with 12 bases between the two ends. This CDR3 contains 13 residues. The germline V gene encodes CDR1 MGHRA and CDR2 YSYEKL. CDR3 amino acids: CASRSRGGYEQYF. As DNA, the CDR3 is TGCGCCAGCAGGTCTCGCGGAGGCTACGAGCAGTACTTC.

CDR3 nucleotide sequence: TGTGCCTGGAGGAGACAGGGTCACAGCGTGAACATTCAGTACTTC. Its protein product is CAWRRQGHSVNIQYF. The chain has TRBV30 and TRBJ2-4; 7 bases match TRBD1. Germline V gives CDR1 GTSNPN, CDR2 SVGIG (reference sequence). This CDR3 contains 15 residues. Trimming cost V 3 bases and J 7 bases; bases outside gene matches: 12.

The chain links TRBV6-2 or TRBV6-3 to TRBJ1-2; perhaps TRBD1 as D (5 bases). The CDR3 spans 17 residues. The ends were cut back, 6 bases at V and 7 bases at J, with 27 bases in the middle. Germline V gene data show CDR1 as MNHEY and CDR2 as SVGEGT. The CDR3 DNA reads as TGTGCCAGCAGCTACAGTGTGGGGACGCCAAAGAACCGTGGCTACACCTTC. Translation: CASSYSVGTPKNRGYTF.

This sequence joins TRBV20-1 and TRBJ2-7; D might be TRBD1 (5 bases). Germline V lookup: CDR1 DFQATT, CDR2 SNEGSKA (reference sequence). CDR3 size: 12 residues. CDR3 sequence (DNA): TGCAGCCCGCAGGGCAGGGCTCGCGAGCAGTACTTC. It codes for CSPQGRAREQYF.

This clonotype was seen only a few times. The V call is TRBV7-9, the J call TRBJ1-5; D is unresolved. Germline V CDR1 and CDR2: SEHNR, FQNEAQ (reference sequence). The CDR3 loop spans 13 amino acids. Trimming removed 5 bases from V and 6 bases from J, with 11 bases in between. This CDR3 is CASSRWEGQPQHF. DNA for the CDR3: TGTGCCAGCAGCCGATGGGAGGGTCAGCCCCAGCATTTT. Full variable domain (missing parts from reference TRBV7-9 and TRBJ1-5): DTGVSQNPRHKITKRGQNVTFRCDPISEHNRLYWYRQTLGQGPEFLTYFQNEAQLEKSRLLSDRFSAERPKGSFSTLEIQRTEQGDSAMYLCASSRWEGQPQHFGDGTRLSIL.

This clonotype was observed a handful of times. V is TRBV7-2 and J is TRBJ1-4, with 7 bases fitting TRBD1. Germline V CDR1 and CDR2: SGHTA, FQGNSA. The V segment lost 2 bases and the J segment 4 bases; nucleotides outside the gene matches: 7. CDR3 length: 16 amino acids. For the CDR3, the DNA is TGTGCCAGCAGCTTAATAGGGGGCGGATATAATGAAAAACTGTTTTTT. Translating it yields CASSLIGGGYNEKLFF.

The chain is built from TRBV20-1 and TRBJ2-5; no reliable D call. Trimming took 3 bases from V and 1 from J, leaving 9 bases between them. This CDR3 spans 13 amino acids. Germline V gives CDR1 DFQATT, CDR2 SNEGSKA (reference sequence). Written as DNA, the CDR3 is TGCAGTGCTAGCTCAGGACCCCAAGAGACCCAGTACTTC. This sequence encodes CSASSGPQETQYF.

This rearrangement joins TRBV20-1 to TRBJ2-3; unclear D gene. The V and J ends lost 7 bases and 2 bases respectively, with 16 bases between them. The germline V gene has CDR1 DFQATT and CDR2 SNEGSKA (reference sequence). This CDR3 spans 14 amino acids. The CDR3 reads CSVLGLLHTDTQYF. The CDR3 DNA sequence: TGCAGTGTCCTAGGTCTCCTACACACAGATACGCAGTATTTT.

The chain couples TRBV7-8 to TRBJ2-5, with 13 bases aligning to TRBD2. Germline CDR1 reads SGHVS; CDR2 reads FQNEAQ. The ends lost 5 bases at V and 5 bases at J; junction bases unmatched: 5. The CDR3 is made up of 15 amino acids. This CDR3 reads CASSPGTSGTETQYF. CDR3 sequence (DNA): TGTGCCAGCAGCCCGGGGACTAGCGGGACGGAGACCCAGTACTTC.

This chain joins TRBV28 and TRBJ2-3; tentatively, D is TRBD1 or TRBD2 (6 bases each). The V gene's germline CDR1 is MDHEN and CDR2 SYDVKM. The CDR3 totals 15 residues. Trimming removed 0 bases from V and 2 bases from J, with 9 bases in between. The CDR3 nucleotides read TGTGCCAGCAGTTTATGGGGGGGCCTCACAGATACGCAGTATTTT. It encodes CASSLWGGLTDTQYF.

This clonotype was seen a handful of times. This rearrangement joins TRBV29-1 to TRBJ2-7, with D maybe TRBD2 (5 bases). The CDR3 loop spans 13 amino acids. The germline CDR1 and CDR2 sequences are SQVTM and ANQGSEA. Trimming removed 6 bases from V and 2 bases from J, with 14 bases in between. The DNA of the CDR3 is TGCAGCGTCGGGGTTGGGCAAGCCTACGAGCAGTACTTC. This codes for CSVGVGQAYEQYF.